The source of this T cell receptor (beta chain) is a study of long-term antiretroviral therapy in people with HIV. The CDR3 runs to 15 residues. J was trimmed by 6 bases and V by 4 bases; bases with no gene match: 6. Germline CDR1 reads MRHNA; CDR2 reads SNTAGT. Investigators performed immunoSEQ version v3.0 at survey level. Clones were read by immunoSEQ multiplex PCR, and TCRdb kept only the in-frame ones, dropping some. Of 30,000 to 40,000 clones in the sample, roughly 80% were seen once. This sequence originates from a man aged 18 to 29 with HIV. The sequencing here drew on unsorted PBMCs, taken 1.9 years after starting antiretroviral therapy. The rearrangement uses TRBV6-4 and TRBJ2-1; 10 positions match TRBD2. The CDR3 coding sequence is TGTGCCAGCAGTGGTGATAGCGGGGGGTCCAATGAGCAGTTCTTC. Encoded protein: CASSGDSGGSNEQFF.